Below, 7 T cell receptor beta chains from the same sample are listed, as sequenced in a study of spatial heterogeneity in lung cancer (dated by TCRdb to the late 2010s). The time point label for this specimen denotes: blood at routine non-recurrence follow-up after resection. Receptors were amplified or captured by 5' RACE. Sequenced on a NextSeq 500. TCRdb ran its own pipeline on the public reads, namely fastp trimming at Q25 and MiXCR clone calling, and kept in-frame beta chains. Every distinct CDR3 protein forms one entry, paired with its most common genes and DNA. A total of 2,000 to 2,500 distinct CDR3 sequences appear in this sample, around 30% of them only once. Of the sample, roughly a quarter falls within the top ten clones. Here the sequenced sample was PBMCs, taken at follow-up. These TCRs come from a male donor with early-stage non-small cell lung cancer.

Notes on this clonotype: Little can be read into the size of this beta chain, an off-target read in a library designed for alpha chains. This sequence joins TRBV6-2 or TRBV6-3 and TRBJ1-1, with no clear D. The germline CDR1 and CDR2 sequences are MNHEY and SVGEGT. The CDR3 has 14 residues. Trimming pared 8 bases from V and 1 base from J, leaving 14 bases between. The CDR3 coding sequence is TGTGCCAGCGCCTCCCTTCAGAAGAACACTGAAGCTTTCTTT. The encoded protein is CASASLQKNTEAFF.

Details on this clonotype: This beta chain is an unintended read in a library built for alpha chains; its size means little. The chain uses TRBV3-1 and TRBJ2-3; weak D call: TRBD1 (5 bases). Trimming pared 3 bases from V and 6 bases from J, leaving 16 bases between. CDR3 size: 15 residues. The V gene's germline CDR1 is LGHDT and CDR2 YNNKEL (reference sequence). In DNA form, the CDR3 reads TGTGCCAGCAGCCAGGCAGGGCCGCGTGGGGATACGCAGTATTTT. Translation: CASSQAGPRGDTQYF.

As concerns this clonotype: Within a library made for alpha chains, this beta chain is off target, and its count is uninformative. This chain links TRBV28 with TRBJ2-2; D remains ambiguous. The V gene lost 6 bases and the J gene lost 3 bases, with 5 bases spanning the gap. The CDR3 sequence is 12 residues long. Germline values: CDR1 MDHEN, CDR2 SYDVKM. The CDR3 coding sequence is TGTGCCAGCAGACTTGACACCGGGGAGCTGTTTTTT. Protein product: CASRLDTGELFF.

This clonotype was detected a few times. Within a library made for alpha chains, this beta chain is off target, and its count is uninformative. CDR3 nucleotides: TGTGCCAGCAGCTTAACACTAGGAGAGTACAATGAGCAGTTCTTC. Its translation is CASSLTLGEYNEQFF. J is TRBJ2-1 and V is TRBV7-9; D is possibly TRBD2 (5 bases). Germline V gene sequence: CDR1 SEHNR, CDR2 FQNEAQ (reference sequence). CDR3 length: 15 residues. Trimming pared 2 bases from V and 4 bases from J, leaving 12 bases between.

This clonotype was observed a handful of times. This beta chain came through as a stray read in a library set up for alpha chains, and its size says little. The rearrangement joins TRBV4-3 to TRBJ2-4; D is possibly TRBD1 (6 bases). This CDR3 spans 16 amino acids. The ends were cut back, 2 bases at V and 0 bases at J, with 11 bases in the middle. Germline lookup yields CDR1 LGHNA and CDR2 YSLEER. The CDR3 DNA is TGCGCCAGCAGCCAACGAGACAGGATAGCCAAAAACATTCAGTACTTC. Translation: CASSQRDRIAKNIQYF.

Details on this clonotype: Because the library targeted alpha chains, this beta chain is an off-target read whose size means little. This sequence joins TRBV24-1 and TRBJ2-2; D may be TRBD1 or TRBD2 (5 bases each). The CDR3 runs to 13 residues. Per germline, CDR1 KGHDR and CDR2 SFDVKD. The ends were cut back, 7 bases at V and 6 bases at J, with 11 bases in the middle. The DNA of the CDR3 is TGTGCCACCAGAGGCAGGGACGCCGGGGAGCTGTTTTTT. It codes for CATRGRDAGELFF.

This clonotype is medium-sized within its sample. Since it is a stray read in a library aimed at alpha chains, this beta chain has a size that is not meaningful. This chain connects TRBV2 to TRBJ2-3, with D perhaps TRBD1 (5 bases). The germline gives CDR1 SNHLY, CDR2 FYNNEI. The CDR3 extends over 14 amino acids. V was trimmed by 3 bases and J by 4 bases, leaving 11 bases between them. Here the CDR3 reads CASSDPQGPDTQYF. In DNA, the CDR3 is TGTGCCAGCAGTGACCCCCAGGGTCCAGATACGCAGTATTTT.